These T cell receptor beta chains were read from a single sample in a study of T cells in localized non-small cell lung cancer. Data came from immunoSEQ multiplex PCR; TCRdb stores just in-frame clones and leaves some out. The table has 26,000 or so clones, about nine tenths seen once; the top ten hold over 13%. The source was peripheral blood, collected before any cancer treatment. These receptors originate from a female donor over 55 with stage II squamous cell lung carcinoma. Each CDR3 is given with its conserved first and last residue.

v_gene: TRBV6-5
len: 14
j_gene: TRBJ2-1
CDR3aa: CASKRGALKYEQFF

v_gene: TRBV2
len: 13
j_gene: TRBJ1-2
CDR3aa: CASSEAYNYGYTF

v_gene: TRBV19
len: 15
j_gene: TRBJ2-1
CDR3aa: CASSSPSDYYNEQFF

v_gene: TRBV28
len: 14
j_gene: TRBJ2-7
CDR3aa: CASSLGEGLSEQYF

v_gene: TRBV5-6
len: 17
j_gene: TRBJ2-6
CDR3aa: CASSVFTGGPGANVLTF

v_gene: TRBV5-6
len: 14
j_gene: TRBJ1-5
CDR3aa: CASSLLATNQPQHF

v_gene: TRBV6-5
len: 15
j_gene: TRBJ1-2
CDR3aa: CASTRTRQVSYGYTF

v_gene: TRBV5-1
len: 15
j_gene: TRBJ2-5
CDR3aa: CASSLGQGAEETQYF

v_gene: TRBV11-2
len: 16
j_gene: TRBJ2-1
CDR3aa: CASSNIGLAGGNEQFF

v_gene: TRBV7-2
len: 15
j_gene: TRBJ2-1
CDR3aa: CASTLGTSEYNEQFF

v_gene: TRBV27
len: 17
j_gene: TRBJ2-1
CDR3aa: CASSFGPGRGSYNEQFF